The 21 T cell receptor beta chains reported below all come from one sample, sequenced in a study of control samples from healthy donors and cancer patients. TCRdb keeps only in-frame clones here, not all; method: immunoSEQ multiplex PCR. The sample consists of around 130,000 clones, about 95% of them appearing once. The source material was blood. These receptors were obtained from a man younger than 45 in good health.

This chain links TRBV4-3 with TRBJ2-2, with D possibly matching TRBD2 (6 bases). The length of the CDR3 is 14 residues. The germline gives CDR1 LGHNA, CDR2 YSLEER. The V and J ends lost 3 bases and 5 bases respectively, with 10 bases between them. The CDR3 here is CASSQVSGTGELFF. As DNA, the CDR3 is TGCGCCAGCAGCCAGGTTAGCGGAACCGGGGAGCTGTTTTTT.

The CDR3 spells CATSNYRGYGYTF. CDR3 nucleotides: TGTGCCACCAGCAACTACAGGGGTTATGGCTACACCTTC. The chain recombines TRBV15 with TRBJ1-2; TRBD1 agrees at 7 bases. In germline, CDR1 is LNHNV, CDR2 YYDKDF (reference sequence). J was trimmed by 5 bases and V by 4 bases; bases with no gene match: 4. This CDR3 is 13 amino acids long.

V is TRBV7-8 and J is TRBJ2-7, with 13 positions matching TRBD2. With V trimmed by 5 bases and J by 3 bases, 4 bases remained unmatched. The CDR3 is 15 residues long. The germline gives CDR1 SGHVS, CDR2 FQNEAQ. The CDR3 region has the DNA TGTGCCAGCAGCCTACTAGCGGGGGGGGACTACGAGCAGTACTTC. Its translation is CASSLLAGGDYEQYF. The full variable domain, in which reference TRBV7-8 and TRBJ2-7 provide the parts outside the CDR3, is GAGVSQSPRYKVAKRGQDVALRCDPISGHVSLFWYQQALGQGPEFLTYFQNEAQLDKSGLPSDRFFAERPEGSVSTLKIQRTQQEDSAVYLCASSLLAGGDYEQYFGPGTRLTVT.

The chain uses TRBV28 and TRBJ1-5; possible D gene TRBD1, 6 bases. The CDR3 is 15 amino acids. Germline CDR1 is MDHEN and CDR2 is SYDVKM. Trimming cost V 5 bases and J 8 bases, with 19 bases left between them. The CDR3 sequence is CASSRLGQTREPQHF. CDR3 sequence (DNA): TGTGCCAGCAGTCGTCTAGGACAGACACGTGAGCCCCAGCATTTT.

With respect to this clone: Its ends do not fully match the called genes, so a read error is possible. The chain couples TRBV27 to TRBJ2-7; D unresolved. Germline V gives CDR1 MNHEY, CDR2 SMNVEV (reference sequence). CDR3 length equals 15 residues. CDR3 DNA: TGTGCCAGCAGCCCTTTTAATCCTAGGCCATATGCATTAGACTTC. Protein sequence: CASSPFNPRPYALDF.

This chain uses TRBV28 with TRBJ2-1, with no clear D. Germline-derived CDR1 and CDR2 are MDHEN and SYDVKM. V shed 8 bases and J shed 0 bases, with 20 bases lying between them. The CDR3 loop spans 17 amino acids. The CDR3 DNA follows: TGTGCCAGCGGCCACAGAATCAAAACCAGCTCCTACAATGAGCAGTTCTTC. Translation: CASGHRIKTSSYNEQFF.

The genes are TRBV29-1 and TRBJ1-1; 10 positions match TRBD1. V shed 5 bases, J shed 5 bases, and the junction held 2 bases outside the gene matches. The germline V gene encodes CDR1 SQVTM and CDR2 ANQGSEA. The CDR3 is 12 amino acids. The CDR3 spells CSVRTGGTEAFF. CDR3 bases: TGCAGCGTTCGGACAGGGGGAACTGAAGCTTTCTTT.

CDR3 sequence: CASAVGGRDYGYTF. The CDR3 DNA follows: TGTGCCAGCGCAGTCGGAGGACGGGACTATGGCTACACCTTC. This chain connects TRBV28 to TRBJ1-2; D call uncertain. Germline CDR1 reads MDHEN; CDR2 reads SYDVKM. The CDR3 sequence is 14 residues long. V lost 8 bases, J lost 3 bases, and 16 bases lay in between.

The genes are TRBV12-3 or TRBV12-4 and TRBJ1-2; TRBD1 matches at 7 bases. This CDR3 comprises 12 residues. Losses at the gene ends were 6 bases for V and 8 bases for J; bases not matched to a gene: 6. CDR3 coding DNA: TGTGCCAGCAGGCAGGGGGGAGGGGGCTACACCTTC. As protein: CASRQGGGGYTF.

This chain links TRBV23-1 with TRBJ1-3; unclear D gene. TRBV23-1 falls under the ORF class, with uncertain function. This CDR3 region has 10 residues. The V gene lost 8 bases and the J gene lost 4 bases, with 3 bases spanning the gap. CDR3: CASPGNTIYF. Here the CDR3 DNA reads TGCGCCAGCCCAGGAAACACCATATATTTT.

This chain joins TRBV25-1 and TRBJ2-4; D is uncertain. The germline V gene has CDR1 MGHDK and CDR2 SYGVNS. V lost 4 bases and J lost 8, with 12 bases in between. CDR3 length: 13 amino acids. In DNA form, the CDR3 reads TGTGCCAGCAGTGCGAGAGGTGTTTACATTCAGTACTTC. Translated: CASSARGVYIQYF.

The sample holds a few counts of this clone. The gene calls are TRBV4-1 and TRBJ2-2; D call uncertain. The CDR3 spans 15 residues. The germline V gene has CDR1 MGHRA and CDR2 YSYEKL. Trimming stripped 0 bases from V and 6 bases from J, with 11 bases between. The CDR3 DNA is TGCGCCAGCAGCCAAGATTCGCTCGTAGCCGGGGAGCTGTTTTTT. It codes for CASSQDSLVAGELFF.

The rearrangement uses TRBV5-5 and TRBJ1-1; D may be TRBD1 (5 bases). The germline V gene has CDR1 SGHKS and CDR2 YYEKEE (reference sequence). The CDR3 covers 15 residues. The V end lost 3 bases, the J end lost 3 bases, and 15 bases lay between the germline ends. CDR3 protein: CASSYRASQDTEAFF. The CDR3 DNA reads as TGTGCCAGCAGCTACCGGGCCTCACAGGACACTGAAGCTTTCTTT.

V usage is TRBV4-3 and J usage is TRBJ1-4; the D is unclear. V lost 5 bases to trimming and J lost 0 bases, with 10 bases between them. Looked up from germline, CDR1 is LGHNA and CDR2 is YSLEER. The CDR3 runs to 15 residues. The CDR3 DNA is TGCGCCAGCAGCGACGCGGCGGCAACTAATGAAAAACTGTTTTTT. Encoded protein: CASSDAAATNEKLFF.

Only one count was recorded for this clone. This chain joins TRBV2 and TRBJ1-2; D possibly corresponds to TRBD1 (6 bases). The CDR3 covers 11 residues. V was trimmed by 10 bases and J by 6 bases, leaving 12 bases between them. The V gene's germline CDR1 is SNHLY and CDR2 FYNNEI. The CDR3 protein is CATGEGDGYTF. For the CDR3, the DNA is TGTGCCACCGGGGAGGGGGATGGCTACACCTTC.

The rearrangement joins TRBV25-1 to TRBJ1-2, with 9 nucleotides matching TRBD1. After removal of 10 bases from V and 2 bases from J, the junction contained 8 bases not matched to a gene. From germline, CDR1 is MGHDK and CDR2 SYGVNS. This CDR3 has 14 residues. The CDR3 reads CATVGTGRNYGYTF. CDR3 nucleotides: TGTGCCACCGTCGGGACAGGGAGGAACTATGGCTACACCTTC.

This chain links TRBV27 with TRBJ2-6; D is perhaps TRBD2 (7 bases). The CDR3 is 21 amino acids. Deletions cut 1 base from V and 2 bases from J, with 24 bases between. The germline V gene encodes CDR1 MNHEY and CDR2 SMNVEV (reference sequence). The CDR3 region is CASSLWSGGAGVQTGANVLTF. The CDR3 DNA reads as TGTGCCAGCAGTTTATGGTCTGGGGGGGCAGGCGTTCAAACTGGGGCCAACGTCCTGACTTTC.

Here the CDR3 reads CASSQDTSSGNTIYF. The CDR3 nucleotides read TGCGCCAGCAGCCAAGATACGAGCTCTGGAAACACCATATATTTT. The chain combines TRBV4-1 with TRBJ1-3; D gene ambiguous. This CDR3 has 15 residues. CDR1 and CDR2 from the germline V gene are MGHRA and YSYEKL. V gave up 0 bases and J gave up 0 bases, with 6 bases separating them.

The rearrangement links TRBV28 to TRBJ2-7; D not resolved. This CDR3 is built from 15 residues. With 6 bases removed from V and 2 bases from J, the gap between germline ends came to 17 bases. Germline V gene sequence: CDR1 MDHEN, CDR2 SYDVKM. The CDR3 DNA follows: TGTGCCAGCAGCCCATCCGAAGTCCCCACCTACGAGCAGTACTTC. It yields the protein CASSPSEVPTYEQYF.

The chain joins TRBV11-2 to TRBJ1-2, with TRBD1 identical over 8 bases. The CDR3 sequence is 14 residues long. CDR1 is SGHAT and CDR2 is FQNNGV in the germline V gene. Trimming took 3 bases from V and 4 from J; bases not matched to a gene: 4. For the CDR3, the DNA is TGTGCCAGCAGCTTGAATGGACAGGGCTATGGCTACACCTTC. It yields the protein CASSLNGQGYGYTF.

The chain links TRBV6-2 or TRBV6-3 to TRBJ1-6, with D maybe TRBD1 (5 bases). The germline V gene encodes CDR1 MNHEY and CDR2 SVGEGT. The CDR3 contains 15 residues. Trimming took 4 bases from V and 2 from J, leaving 9 bases between them. CDR3: CASSFGGTYNSPLHF. DNA of the CDR3: TGTGCCAGCAGTTTTGGGGGGACCTATAATTCACCCCTCCACTTT.